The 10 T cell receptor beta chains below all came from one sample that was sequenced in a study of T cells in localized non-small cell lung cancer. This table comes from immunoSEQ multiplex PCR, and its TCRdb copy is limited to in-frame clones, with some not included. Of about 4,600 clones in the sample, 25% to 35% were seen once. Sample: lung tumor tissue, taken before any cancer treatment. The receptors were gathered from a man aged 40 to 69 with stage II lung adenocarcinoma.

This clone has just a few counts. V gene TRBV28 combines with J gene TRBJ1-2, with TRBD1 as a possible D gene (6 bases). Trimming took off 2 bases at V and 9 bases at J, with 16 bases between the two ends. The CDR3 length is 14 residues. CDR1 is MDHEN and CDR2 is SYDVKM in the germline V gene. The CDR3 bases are TGTGCCAGCAGTTTACGGACAGCCGGGCAGAGCTACACCTTC. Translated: CASSLRTAGQSYTF.

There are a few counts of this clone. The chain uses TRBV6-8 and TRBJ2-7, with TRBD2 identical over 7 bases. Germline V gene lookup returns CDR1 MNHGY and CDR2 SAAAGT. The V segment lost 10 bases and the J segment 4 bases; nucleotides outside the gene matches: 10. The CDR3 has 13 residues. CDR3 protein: CATSGAKLYEQYF. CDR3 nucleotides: TGTGCCACTAGCGGAGCGAAGCTATACGAGCAGTACTTC.

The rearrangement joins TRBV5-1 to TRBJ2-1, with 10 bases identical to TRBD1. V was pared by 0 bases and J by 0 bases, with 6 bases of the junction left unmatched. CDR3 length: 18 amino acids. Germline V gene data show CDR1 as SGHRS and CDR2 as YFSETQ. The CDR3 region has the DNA TGCGCCAGCAGCTTGGGGGACAGGGGCCAACCCTCCTACAATGAGCAGTTCTTC. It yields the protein CASSLGDRGQPSYNEQFF.

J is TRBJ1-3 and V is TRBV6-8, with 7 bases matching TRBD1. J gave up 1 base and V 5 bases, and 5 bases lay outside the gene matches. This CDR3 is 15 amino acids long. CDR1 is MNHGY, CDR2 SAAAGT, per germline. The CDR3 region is CASSKDRVSGNTIYF. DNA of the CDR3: TGTGCCAGCAGTAAAGACAGGGTATCTGGAAACACCATATATTTT.

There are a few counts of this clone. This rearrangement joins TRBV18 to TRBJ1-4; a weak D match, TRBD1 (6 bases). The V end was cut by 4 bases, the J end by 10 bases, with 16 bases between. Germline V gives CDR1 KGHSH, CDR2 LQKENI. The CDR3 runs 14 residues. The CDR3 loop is CASSLSPGEGKLFF. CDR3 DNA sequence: TGTGCCAGCTCACTGTCACCAGGGGAGGGAAAACTGTTTTTT. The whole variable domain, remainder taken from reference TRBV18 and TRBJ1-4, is NAGVMQNPRHLVRRRGQEARLRCSPMKGHSHVYWYRQLPEEGLKFMVYLQKENIIDESGMPKERFSAEFPKEGPSILRIQQVVRGDSAAYFCASSLSPGEGKLFFGSGTQLSVL.

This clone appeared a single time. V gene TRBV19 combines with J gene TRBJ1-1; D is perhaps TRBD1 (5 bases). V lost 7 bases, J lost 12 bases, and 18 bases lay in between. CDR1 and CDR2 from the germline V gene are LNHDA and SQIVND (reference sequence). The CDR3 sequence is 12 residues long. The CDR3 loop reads CASKAESGGTFF. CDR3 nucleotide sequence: TGTGCCAGTAAGGCGGAATCGGGGGGAACTTTCTTT.

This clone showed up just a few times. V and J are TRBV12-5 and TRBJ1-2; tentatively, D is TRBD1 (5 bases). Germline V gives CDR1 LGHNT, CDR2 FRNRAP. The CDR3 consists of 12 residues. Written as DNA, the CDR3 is TGTGCCAGCCGAGGGGCCCATGGTGGCTACACCTTC. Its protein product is CASRGAHGGYTF.

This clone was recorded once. CDR3 residues: CASSLRDRSKKLFF. The CDR3 DNA reads as TGTGCCAGCAGTCTCCGGGACAGATCGAAAAAACTGTTTTTT. V gene TRBV28 combines with J gene TRBJ1-4; 7 bases map to TRBD1. The CDR3 contains 14 residues. The V segment lost 5 bases and the J segment 9 bases; nucleotides outside the gene matches: 9. Germline assignment: CDR1 MDHEN and CDR2 SYDVKM.

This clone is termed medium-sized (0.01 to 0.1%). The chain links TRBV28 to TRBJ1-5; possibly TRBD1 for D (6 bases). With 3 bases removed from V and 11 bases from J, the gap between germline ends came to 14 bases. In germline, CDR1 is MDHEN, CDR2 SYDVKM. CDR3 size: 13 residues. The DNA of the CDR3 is TGTGCCAGCAGTTTCGGGGGCGAAAGGTCCCAGCATTTT. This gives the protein CASSFGGERSQHF.

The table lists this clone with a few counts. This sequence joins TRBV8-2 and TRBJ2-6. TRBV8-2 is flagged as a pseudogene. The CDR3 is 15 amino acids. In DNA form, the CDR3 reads TGTGCCAGCAGTTTATCCTGGTCTGGGGCCAACGTCCTGACTTTC. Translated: CASSLSWSGANVLTF.